This T cell receptor beta chain originates from a study of blood T cell repertoires in COVID-19. CDR1 MNHEY and CDR2 SVGEGT come from the germline V gene. The CDR3 is 15 residues long. V gave up 4 bases and J gave up 2 bases, with 13 bases separating them. Profiling relied on immunoSEQ multiplex PCR, and the TCRdb table lists in-frame clones only, not all of them. The sample gives approximately 280,000 clones, 87% of which show up once; approximately 6% is in the top ten. This clone was seen a single time. This chain joins TRBV6-2 or TRBV6-3 and TRBJ2-3, with D perhaps matching TRBD2 (5 bases). The source is a middle-aged woman who had recovered from COVID-19. The sequencing input was PBMCs or T cells enriched from blood (not recorded which). The chain's CDR3 is CASSLNGVDTDTQYF. CDR3 nucleotide sequence: TGTGCCAGCAGTTTAAACGGGGTGGACACAGATACGCAGTATTTT.